The T cell receptor beta chain described here comes from a study of monozygotic twins with cystic fibrosis. CDR3 size: 13 residues. V was pared by 4 bases and J by 8 bases, with 13 bases between. CDR1 is SGHRS and CDR2 is YFSETQ in the germline V gene. The data were produced by immunoSEQ multiplex PCR, yet TCRdb's version contains in-frame clones alone and is incomplete. The table shows tens of thousands of clones, with around 66% occurring only once. Sequenced material: blood. The chain links TRBV5-1 to TRBJ2-1; D possibly corresponds to TRBD2 (6 bases). This clonotype was sampled from a girl aged 5-17 years with cystic fibrosis. CDR3 sequence reads: CASSVGSHDEQFF. CDR3 nucleotides: TGCGCCAGCAGCGTCGGGAGCCATGATGAGCAGTTCTTC.